The 20 T cell receptor beta chains below come from one sample, sequenced in a study of blood T cell repertoires in COVID-19. Repertoires were generated with immunoSEQ multiplex PCR, while TCRdb's copy carries only in-frame clones and drops some. This repertoire shows approximately 220,000 clones, around 90% found once; its top ten account for about 2.5%. The sequenced material came from PBMCs or T cells enriched from blood (not recorded which). These receptors all stem from a woman in her 30s with acute COVID-19.

The V and J genes are TRBV10-2 and TRBJ2-5; D is ambiguous. Deletions cut 0 bases from V and 2 bases from J, with 7 bases between. Germline V lookup: CDR1 WSHSY, CDR2 SAAADI. This CDR3 has 14 residues. The CDR3 DNA is TGCGCCAGCAGTGAGTCGCGGAAGCAAGAGACCCAGTACTTC. Translation gives CASSESRKQETQYF.

The chain uses TRBV5-1 and TRBJ2-5, with 8 nucleotides matching TRBD2. The CDR3 is 15 residues long. The J segment lost 1 base and the V segment lost 7 bases, leaving 9 bases of the junction unmatched. Germline CDR1 is SGHRS and CDR2 is YFSETQ. The CDR3: CASGPSGTSQETQYF. CDR3 sequence (DNA): TGCGCCAGCGGCCCCTCCGGGACTAGCCAAGAGACCCAGTACTTC.

The chain uses TRBV19 and TRBJ2-1; TRBD2 matches at 12 bases. The junction had 6 bases not matched to a gene; V was cut back by 5 bases and J by 7 bases. Germline V gene lookup returns CDR1 LNHDA and CDR2 SQIVND (reference sequence). The CDR3 contains 15 residues. The DNA for the CDR3 is TGTGCCAGTAGTCGGAGACTAGCGGGGGTAAATGAGCAGTTCTTC. Protein: CASSRRLAGVNEQFF.

This rearrangement joins TRBV2 to TRBJ2-5; 7 positions agree with TRBD1. V trimming: 4 bases; J trimming: 1 base; junction bases outside the gene matches: 3. CDR1 is SNHLY, CDR2 FYNNEI, per germline. CDR3 length: 14 amino acids. The CDR3 sequence is CASSAWDSQETQYF. The DNA of the CDR3 is TGTGCCAGCAGTGCCTGGGACAGCCAAGAGACCCAGTACTTC.

This clone came up a few times. The genes are TRBV4-2 and TRBJ2-2; TRBD2 matches 11 bases. CDR3 length equals 18 residues. Germline V gives CDR1 LGHNA, CDR2 YNFKEQ. V lost 2 bases to trimming and J lost 6 bases; unmatched junction nucleotides: 11. In DNA, the CDR3 is TGTGCCAGCAGCCAACTTCTTAGCGGGGGGGCCGAGGCCGGGGAGCTGTTTTTT. Amino acid sequence: CASSQLLSGGAEAGELFF.

The chain employs TRBV4-3 and TRBJ1-1; D not certain. Trimming pared 0 bases from V and 0 bases from J, leaving 8 bases between. CDR1 and CDR2 from the germline V gene are LGHNA and YSLEER. The CDR3 spans 15 residues. The chain's CDR3 is CASSQDRRMNTEAFF. The CDR3 nucleotides read TGCGCCAGCAGCCAAGATCGTAGAATGAACACTGAAGCTTTCTTT.

The chain employs TRBV6-5 and TRBJ1-5; 7 bases fit TRBD1. Germline V CDR1 and CDR2: MNHEY, SVGAGI. The CDR3 contains 16 residues. The V and J ends lost 4 bases and 6 bases, in that order; junction bases with no gene match: 12. CDR3 loop: CASSSKNRGSGQPQHF. The CDR3 coding sequence is TGTGCCAGCAGTTCAAAGAACAGGGGCTCGGGTCAGCCCCAGCATTTT.

The chain uses TRBV6-5 and TRBJ1-3; 8 bases map to TRBD1. V gave up 0 bases and J gave up 4 bases; unmatched junction bases: 5. The CDR3 has 16 amino acids. Germline CDR1 MNHEY, CDR2 SVGAGI. This CDR3 is CASSYSHTGGGNTIYF. The CDR3 DNA sequence: TGTGCCAGCAGTTACTCCCACACAGGGGGAGGAAACACCATATATTTT.

The chain is built from TRBV27 and TRBJ2-5; 11 bases align to TRBD1. This CDR3 has 16 residues. The ends lost 5 bases at V and 2 bases at J; junction bases unmatched: 7. CDR1 and CDR2 from the germline V gene are MNHEY and SMNVEV (reference sequence). CDR3: CASSTGTGGRQETQYF. The CDR3 coding sequence is TGTGCCAGCAGTACGGGGACAGGGGGAAGGCAAGAGACCCAGTACTTC.

The chain combines TRBV2 with TRBJ2-2; 9 bases agree with TRBD1. The V and J ends lost 6 bases and 2 bases, in that order; junction bases with no gene match: 4. Per the germline V gene, CDR1 is SNHLY and CDR2 is FYNNEI. CDR3 length: 15 amino acids. In DNA form, the CDR3 reads TGTGCCAGCAGCGGGACAGGGAGCAACACCGGGGAGCTGTTTTTT. This sequence encodes CASSGTGSNTGELFF.

The J gene is TRBJ2-7, the V gene TRBV6-5; 7 bases fit TRBD1. V lost 1 base and J lost 7; bases outside the gene matches: 10. The CDR3 is 15 amino acids. The germline gives CDR1 MNHEY, CDR2 SVGAGI. CDR3 DNA sequence: TGTGCCAGCAGTTACTTGGACAGGTTATGGGGGGAGCAGTACTTC. Amino acid sequence: CASSYLDRLWGEQYF.

The chain uses TRBV7-9 and TRBJ1-1; D gene ambiguous. This CDR3 comprises 14 residues. V lost 5 bases, J lost 2 bases, and 12 bases lay in between. Germline loops: CDR1 SEHNR, CDR2 FQNEAQ (reference sequence). CDR3 region: CASSMNGENTEAFF. CDR3 nucleotide sequence: TGTGCCAGCAGCATGAACGGGGAAAACACTGAAGCTTTCTTT.

The V gene is TRBV9, the J gene TRBJ2-3; D gene unclear. Germline V gives CDR1 SGDLS, CDR2 YYNGEE. There are 15 residues in the CDR3. V shed 0 bases and J shed 0 bases, with 8 bases lying between them. The CDR3 sequence: CASSVDSVSTDTQYF. Written as DNA, the CDR3 is TGTGCCAGCAGCGTAGATTCCGTTAGCACAGATACGCAGTATTTT.

This chain joins TRBV4-1 and TRBJ2-1; 8 bases align to TRBD2. V shed 4 bases and J 0 bases; nucleotides not matched to a gene: 8. Germline CDR1 is MGHRA and CDR2 is YSYEKL. CDR3 length: 17 amino acids. For the CDR3, the DNA is TGCGCCAGCAGCCCTAACACCGCGGGGGGCTCCTACAATGAGCAGTTCTTC. The encoded protein is CASSPNTAGGSYNEQFF.

The DNA for the CDR3 is TGTGCCAGCAGCTTTGGGGGCGCGGGTGAAAAACTGTTTTTT. As protein: CASSFGGAGEKLFF. The chain employs TRBV5-4 and TRBJ1-4; maybe TRBD1 (6 bases). Germline V gene sequence: CDR1 SGHNT, CDR2 YYREEE (reference sequence). Trimming removed 2 bases from V and 7 bases from J, with 12 bases in between. This CDR3 has 14 amino acids.

This chain links TRBV4-1 with TRBJ1-1, with a possible D match to TRBD1 (5 bases). The CDR3 runs 14 residues. V dropped 0 bases and J dropped 5 bases, with 10 bases sitting between them. The germline gives CDR1 MGHRA, CDR2 YSYEKL. CDR3 protein: CASSQEAGGTEAFF. The CDR3 coding sequence is TGCGCCAGCAGCCAAGAGGCCGGGGGTACTGAAGCTTTCTTT.

The rearrangement uses TRBV6-5 and TRBJ1-1; D unclear. The V gene lost 2 bases and the J gene lost 4 bases, with 11 bases spanning the gap. The CDR3 extends over 14 amino acids. The germline CDR1 and CDR2 sequences are MNHEY and SVGAGI. The CDR3 reads CASSYPGAGTEAFF. CDR3 sequence (DNA): TGTGCCAGCAGTTACCCGGGCGCGGGCACTGAAGCTTTCTTT.

The chain uses TRBV7-9 and TRBJ1-1; D remains ambiguous. The CDR3 length is 12 residues. V lost 5 bases and J 0 bases, leaving 4 bases between the germline ends. The germline V gene encodes CDR1 SEHNR and CDR2 FQNEAQ (reference sequence). The CDR3 DNA sequence: TGTGCCAGCAGCCGAGTGAACACTGAAGCTTTCTTT. Translating it yields CASSRVNTEAFF. Supplemented by reference TRBV7-9 and TRBJ1-1, the full variable domain reads DTGVSQNPRHKITKRGQNVTFRCDPISEHNRLYWYRQTLGQGPEFLTYFQNEAQLEKSRLLSDRFSAERPKGSFSTLEIQRTEQGDSAMYLCASSRVNTEAFFGQGTRLTVV.

This chain joins TRBV7-2 and TRBJ2-3; 7 bases agree with TRBD2. The CDR3 totals 13 residues. After removal of 7 bases from V and 1 base from J, the junction contained 2 bases not matched to a gene. The V gene's germline CDR1 is SGHTA and CDR2 FQGNSA. The CDR3 nucleotides read TGTGCCAGCACCCGGGGGGGCACAGATACGCAGTATTTT. Translation: CASTRGGTDTQYF. Variable domain in full (rest from reference TRBV7-2 and TRBJ2-3): GAGVSQSPSNKVTEKGKDVELRCDPISGHTALYWYRQSLGQGLEFLIYFQGNSAPDKSGLPSDRFSAERTGGSVSTLTIQRTQQEDSAVYLCASTRGGTDTQYFGPGTRLTVL.

V gene TRBV14 combines with J gene TRBJ2-7; D is possibly TRBD2 (6 bases). Germline V gene data show CDR1 as SGHDN and CDR2 as FVKESK. V was cut by 3 bases and J by 3 bases, with 15 bases left in between. The CDR3 is 15 amino acids. CDR3 sequence reads: CASSQFGGSGYEQYF. The CDR3 DNA is TGTGCCAGCAGCCAGTTCGGGGGTTCCGGCTACGAGCAGTACTTC. The entire variable domain, with the rest obtained from reference TRBV14 and TRBJ2-7, is as follows: EAGVTQFPSHSVIEKGQTVTLRCDPISGHDNLYWYRRVMGKEIKFLLHFVKESKQDESGMPNNRFLAERTGGTYSTLKVQPAELEDSGVYFCASSQFGGSGYEQYFGPGTRLTVT.